Presented here are 14 T cell receptor beta chains from one specimen sequenced in a study of OX40 agonist ivuxolimab in advanced cancers. Generated by immunoSEQ multiplex PCR, the TCRdb table keeps only in-frame clones and is missing some. The sample has roughly 110,000 clones, approximately 89% seen once. The material sequenced was CD4+ or CD8+ T cells sorted from blood, taken in a trial of the OX40 agonist ivuxolimab. The receptors were gathered from an adult with an advanced solid tumor such as melanoma, head and neck, liver or kidney cancer.

The genes are TRBV5-1 and TRBJ2-2; 7 bases map to TRBD2. Germline assignment: CDR1 SGHRS and CDR2 YFSETQ. Germline trimming cut 1 base from V and 1 base from J; bases unmatched to any gene: 4. The CDR3 sequence is 16 residues long. CDR3 loop: CASSLFGTMNTGELFF. DNA for the CDR3: TGCGCCAGCAGCTTGTTCGGGACTATGAACACCGGGGAGCTGTTTTTT.

The gene calls are TRBV9 and TRBJ2-5; 11 positions agree with TRBD1. From germline, CDR1 is SGDLS and CDR2 YYNGEE. V trimming: 0 bases; J trimming: 13 bases; junction bases outside the gene matches: 14. The CDR3 has 16 residues. The DNA of the CDR3 is TGTGCCAGCAGCGTAGGACCCGCGGGGACAGGGGGTTTAATGTACTTC. Translated, it gives CASSVGPAGTGGLMYF.

The chain recombines TRBV19 with TRBJ2-5; no definite D call. Germline assignment: CDR1 LNHDA and CDR2 SQIVND (reference sequence). The CDR3 consists of 11 residues. The V gene lost 2 bases and the J gene lost 4 bases, with 2 bases spanning the gap. The CDR3 DNA reads as TGTGCCAGTAGTATATCAGAGACCCAGTACTTC. Its protein product is CASSISETQYF. The full variable domain, rest sourced from reference TRBV19 and TRBJ2-5, is DGGITQSPKYLFRKEGQNVTLSCEQNLNHDAMYWYRQDPGQGLRLIYYSQIVNDFQKGDIAEGYSVSREKKESFPLTVTSAQKNPTAFYLCASSISETQYFGPGTRLLVL.

The J gene is TRBJ1-2, the V gene TRBV11-2, with D possibly TRBD1 on 6 matching bases. Germline loops: CDR1 SGHAT, CDR2 FQNNGV. Trimming removed 4 bases at V and 7 bases at J, with 19 bases between. The CDR3 sequence is 15 residues long. CDR3 amino acids: CASSSVGGAQGGYTF. As DNA, the CDR3 is TGTGCCAGCAGCTCAGTGGGGGGGGCGCAGGGTGGCTACACCTTC.

V and J are TRBV6-1 and TRBJ2-2, with 8 bases fitting TRBD2. Per germline, CDR1 MNHNS and CDR2 SASEGT. The V and J ends lost 6 bases and 4 bases, in that order; junction bases with no gene match: 7. CDR3 size: 15 residues. DNA of the CDR3: TGTGCCAGCAGGCCGGGAGGGCCGGGCACCGGGGAGCTGTTTTTT. Translation gives CASRPGGPGTGELFF.

The CDR3 is CASSYPKTGGYGYTF. CDR3 DNA: TGTGCCAGCAGTTACCCAAAGACAGGGGGCTATGGCTACACCTTC. This sequence joins TRBV6-6 and TRBJ1-2, with TRBD1 identical over 9 bases. CDR3 size: 15 residues. The germline gives CDR1 MNHNY, CDR2 SVGAGI (reference sequence). Trimming removed 2 bases from V and 4 bases from J; junction bases left unmatched: 5.

The chain employs TRBV19 and TRBJ1-1; TRBD1 might be the D (5 bases). V was pared by 7 bases and J by 1 base, with 22 bases between. The CDR3 consists of 17 residues. The germline gives CDR1 LNHDA, CDR2 SQIVND (reference sequence). CDR3 in DNA: TGTGCCAGTACTTCGATCAGGGAGGGAGTTAGGAACACTGAAGCTTTCTTT. Translating it yields CASTSIREGVRNTEAFF.

The chain carries TRBV11-2 and TRBJ2-1; D ambiguous. Germline values: CDR1 SGHAT, CDR2 FQNNGV. The CDR3 runs 14 residues. Trimming took 3 bases from V and 5 from J, leaving 11 bases between them. This chain's CDR3 is CASSLRPGNNEQFF. CDR3 in DNA: TGTGCCAGCAGCTTGCGCCCGGGTAACAATGAGCAGTTCTTC.

V gene TRBV19 combines with J gene TRBJ1-1, with D unresolved. Germline V lookup: CDR1 LNHDA, CDR2 SQIVND (reference sequence). Trimming cost V 3 bases and J 8 bases, with 13 bases left between them. The CDR3 runs to 13 residues. DNA for the CDR3: TGTGCCAGTAGTATGGACGGGAACCTAGAAGCTTTCTTT. This encodes CASSMDGNLEAFF. Complete variable domain (other parts from reference TRBV19 and TRBJ1-1): DGGITQSPKYLFRKEGQNVTLSCEQNLNHDAMYWYRQDPGQGLRLIYYSQIVNDFQKGDIAEGYSVSREKKESFPLTVTSAQKNPTAFYLCASSMDGNLEAFFGQGTRLTVV.

This chain connects TRBV27 to TRBJ2-2; D possibly corresponds to TRBD2 (5 bases). Trimming shortened V by 0 bases and J by 6 bases, and 11 bases separated the two germline ends. Germline V gene lookup returns CDR1 MNHEY and CDR2 SMNVEV (reference sequence). The CDR3 sequence is 15 residues long. DNA of the CDR3: TGTGCCAGCAGTTTATCTGGACTCTCCCCCGGGGAGCTGTTTTTT. Translation: CASSLSGLSPGELFF.

This chain uses TRBV4-2 with TRBJ1-1, with a tentative D call TRBD1 (6 bases). Trimming took off 4 bases at V and 5 bases at J, with 20 bases between the two ends. The germline CDR1 and CDR2 sequences are LGHNA and YNFKEQ. The CDR3 covers 16 residues. The CDR3 nucleotides are TGTGCCAGCAGCCCGCCCCCCCCAGGGGCAGAAACTGAAGCTTTCTTT. It yields the protein CASSPPPPGAETEAFF.

The chain carries TRBV9 and TRBJ2-7; D remains unclear. The germline gives CDR1 SGDLS, CDR2 YYNGEE. Between the trimmed V and J ends, which lost 4 bases and 0 bases, there was a span of 11 bases. There are 14 residues in the CDR3. The CDR3 loop reads CASSPGMGSYEQYF. DNA for the CDR3: TGTGCCAGCAGCCCCGGCATGGGCTCCTACGAGCAGTACTTC. The full variable domain, its missing parts supplied by reference TRBV9 and TRBJ2-7, is DSGVTQTPKHLITATGQRVTLRCSPRSGDLSVYWYQQSLDQGLQFLIQYYNGEERAKGNILERFSAQQFPDLHSELNLSSLELGDSALYFCASSPGMGSYEQYFGPGTRLTVT.

V gene TRBV6-1 combines with J gene TRBJ2-1; D gene ambiguous. Trimming removed 0 bases at V and 4 bases at J, with 7 bases between. This CDR3 comprises 14 residues. CDR1 and CDR2 from the germline V gene are MNHNS and SASEGT. The CDR3 reads CASSEAAEYNEQFF. DNA of the CDR3: TGTGCCAGCAGTGAAGCCGCGGAATACAATGAGCAGTTCTTC.

This clone was observed a single time. The J gene is TRBJ2-1, the V gene TRBV28, with D possibly being TRBD2 (7 bases). Germline V lookup: CDR1 MDHEN, CDR2 SYDVKM. CDR3 length: 17 amino acids. The V gene lost 5 bases and the J gene lost 0 bases, with 17 bases spanning the gap. The CDR3 loop is CASSTSGAGASYNEQFF. The CDR3 DNA follows: TGTGCCAGCAGTACGAGCGGGGCAGGGGCCTCCTACAATGAGCAGTTCTTC.